Following are 25 T cell receptor beta chains from one sample sequenced in a study of PD-1 blockade in classical Hodgkin lymphoma. Assay used: immunoSEQ multiplex PCR; TCRdb lists only in-frame clones, some missing. The sample carries roughly 15,000 clones, around 80% recorded once. Autologous stem cell transplantation was followed by relapse in every patient, and brentuximab vedotin exposure varied. This specimen consisted of peripheral blood mononuclear cells (PBMCs), obtained before the second cycle of nivolumab. The origin of the receptors is a human donor with classical Hodgkin lymphoma.

V and J are TRBV5-1 and TRBJ2-5; weak D call: TRBD1 (6 bases). The CDR3 length is 15 residues. The V and J ends lost 0 bases and 1 base respectively, with 10 bases between them. Germline lookup yields CDR1 SGHRS and CDR2 YFSETQ. In DNA, the CDR3 is TGCGCCAGCAGCTTGGAGGCAGGGGCCCAAGAGACCCAGTACTTC. This sequence encodes CASSLEAGAQETQYF. The full variable domain, in which reference TRBV5-1 and TRBJ2-5 provide the parts outside the CDR3, is KAGVTQTPRYLIKTRGQQVTLSCSPISGHRSVSWYQQTPGQGLQFLFEYFSETQRNKGNFPGRFSGRQFSNSRSEMNVSTLELGDSALYLCASSLEAGAQETQYFGPGTRLLVL.

In its sample, this clone was seen once. The gene calls are TRBV7-9 and TRBJ2-1; 11 positions match TRBD1. Germline V gene sequence: CDR1 SEHNR, CDR2 FQNEAQ (reference sequence). Trimming cost V 5 bases and J 8 bases; bases outside gene matches: 8. The CDR3 consists of 15 residues. The CDR3 here is CASSIPGQGGDEQFF. The CDR3 region has the DNA TGTGCCAGCAGCATACCGGGACAGGGGGGCGATGAGCAGTTCTTC.

V and J are TRBV19 and TRBJ2-7; no firm D call. Germline V gene lookup returns CDR1 LNHDA and CDR2 SQIVND (reference sequence). The CDR3 is 13 amino acids. V was shortened by 6 bases and J by 0 bases, with 9 bases between the two germline ends. CDR3 nucleotides: TGTGCCAGTAGCGCCCCGAGCTCCTACGAGCAGTACTTC. Translating gives CASSAPSSYEQYF.

Remarks on this clone: The germline gene is not matched at one end of the junction; a read error may be the cause. The sample holds other DNA sequences that translate to the same CDR3. CDR3 DNA: TGCGCCAGCAGTTTGGCCCCGGGACTCCAAGAGACCCAGTACTTC. Protein sequence: CASSLAPGLQETQYF. The genes are TRBV5-1 and TRBJ2-5; D possibly corresponds to TRBD2 (6 bases). The CDR3 sequence is 15 residues long. From germline, CDR1 is SGHRS and CDR2 YFSETQ.

The chain has TRBV7-3 and TRBJ1-1; a weak D match, TRBD1 (5 bases). Germline CDR1 SGHTA, CDR2 FQGTGA. There are 14 residues in the CDR3. V was clipped by 4 bases and J by 1 base, with 10 bases between them. The CDR3 coding sequence is TGTGCCAGCAGCTCGGGACGGCGGAACACTGAAGCTTTCTTT. This encodes CASSSGRRNTEAFF.

This clone was detected only once. The gene calls are TRBV10-1 and TRBJ2-3, with TRBD1 as a possible D gene (7 bases). Trimming cost V 5 bases and J 0 bases, with 15 bases left between them. The CDR3 runs to 16 residues. Germline V gives CDR1 WNHNN, CDR2 SYGVQD (reference sequence). CDR3 protein: CASSPGGGRSTDTQYF. The CDR3 DNA reads as TGCGCCAGCAGTCCCGGAGGGGGCCGGAGCACAGATACGCAGTATTTT.

CDR3 in DNA: TGTGCCAGCAGCTTATCTGGGGGCTCCTACAATGAGCAGTTCTTC. Its protein product is CASSLSGGSYNEQFF. This chain joins TRBV7-6 and TRBJ2-1, with D perhaps being TRBD1 or TRBD2 (5 bases each). Germline V lookup: CDR1 SGHVS, CDR2 FNYEAQ. The V end lost 2 bases, the J end lost 0 bases, and 8 bases lay between the germline ends. The CDR3 consists of 15 residues.

This rearrangement joins TRBV5-5 to TRBJ2-2; TRBD1 matches at 8 bases. There are 18 residues in the CDR3. After removal of 10 bases from V and 0 bases from J, the junction contained 17 bases not matched to a gene. Germline V gene lookup returns CDR1 SGHKS and CDR2 YYEKEE (reference sequence). CDR3 region: CAVPRTGLIGANTGELFF. The CDR3 region has the DNA TGTGCCGTCCCTCGGACAGGGTTAATTGGGGCGAACACCGGGGAGCTGTTTTTT.

This chain uses TRBV7-3 with TRBJ1-1; 7 bases map to TRBD1. Germline lookup yields CDR1 SGHTA and CDR2 FQGTGA. The CDR3 covers 15 residues. V lost 2 bases, J lost 5 bases, and 8 bases stayed unmatched. DNA for the CDR3: TGTGCCAGCAGCTTACTGCACAGGGGATGGACTGAAGCTTTCTTT. Translated, it gives CASSLLHRGWTEAFF.

This clone was recorded once. The CDR3 sequence: CASSQATGLGGDTQYF. DNA for the CDR3: TGTGCCAGCAGTCAAGCGACAGGGTTGGGGGGAGATACGCAGTATTTT. The chain has TRBV27 and TRBJ2-3, with a tentative D call TRBD1 (7 bases). The CDR3 length is 16 residues. Between the trimmed V and J ends, which lost 5 bases and 5 bases, there was a span of 20 bases. The germline CDR1 and CDR2 sequences are MNHEY and SMNVEV (reference sequence).

V is TRBV23-1 and J is TRBJ2-1; 9 bases align to TRBD1. TRBV23-1 qualifies as an ORF whose function is uncertain. This CDR3 has 16 residues. The J segment lost 8 bases and the V segment lost 4 bases, leaving 12 bases of the junction unmatched. The CDR3 region is CASSPLGQGCGDEQFF. As DNA, the CDR3 is TGCGCCAGCAGTCCCTTAGGACAGGGGTGTGGGGATGAGCAGTTCTTC.

The chain combines TRBV10-3 with TRBJ2-7; D tentatively reads TRBD1 or TRBD2 (5 bases each). V was pared by 4 bases and J by 6 bases, with 19 bases between. The germline V gene encodes CDR1 ENHRY and CDR2 SYGVKD. The CDR3 length is 15 residues. This CDR3 reads CAISVPGQGVREQYF. The CDR3 DNA reads TGTGCCATCAGTGTCCCGGGGCAGGGAGTACGCGAGCAGTACTTC.

V is TRBV19 and J is TRBJ1-5, with D possibly being TRBD1 (6 bases). The CDR3 loop spans 12 amino acids. Germline V gene sequence: CDR1 LNHDA, CDR2 SQIVND (reference sequence). V lost 1 base and J 9 bases, leaving 7 bases between the germline ends. The CDR3 DNA is TGTGCCAGTAGTATAGTACAGGGGCCCCAGCATTTT. Translating gives CASSIVQGPQHF.

V and J are TRBV19 and TRBJ2-1; 9 bases map to TRBD1. V lost 4 bases to trimming and J lost 1 base; unmatched junction nucleotides: 5. The CDR3 has 16 amino acids. CDR1 is LNHDA, CDR2 SQIVND, per germline (reference sequence). CDR3 coding DNA: TGTGCCAGTAGTAAGGACAGGGGTAAATCCTACAATGAGCAGTTCTTC. It specifies CASSKDRGKSYNEQFF.

A few counts support this clone. The chain is built from TRBV2 and TRBJ1-3, with a tentative D call TRBD1 (6 bases). The CDR3 loop spans 15 amino acids. Germline loops: CDR1 SNHLY, CDR2 FYNNEI. Trimming removed 10 bases at V and 0 bases at J, with 16 bases between. CDR3 in amino acids: CAKGGGIVSGNTIYF. The CDR3 bases are TGTGCCAAAGGCGGGGGCATCGTCTCTGGAAACACCATATATTTT.

The chain uses TRBV5-4 and TRBJ2-7; 8 bases fit TRBD2. The ends lost 2 bases at V and 1 base at J; junction bases unmatched: 11. Germline-derived CDR1 and CDR2 are SGHNT and YYREEE (reference sequence). This CDR3 has 17 amino acids. DNA of the CDR3: TGTGCCAGCAGCTTAGACGAATGGCGGGAGGTTTCCTACGAGCAGTACTTC. Its translation: CASSLDEWREVSYEQYF.

V usage is TRBV28 and J usage is TRBJ1-2; possibly TRBD1 for D (6 bases). Looked up from germline, CDR1 is MDHEN and CDR2 is SYDVKM. The CDR3 loop spans 13 amino acids. With 7 bases removed from V and 8 bases from J, the gap between germline ends came to 17 bases. The DNA of the CDR3 is TGTGCCAGCACCACCGCACAGGGCGACGGCTACACCTTC. It encodes CASTTAQGDGYTF.

The rearrangement uses TRBV6-1 and TRBJ1-2, with a tentative D call TRBD1 (5 bases). V dropped 7 bases and J dropped 4 bases, with 13 bases sitting between them. This CDR3 is built from 13 residues. Germline V lookup: CDR1 MNHNS, CDR2 SASEGT. The CDR3 reads CASIPTGTYGYTF. Written as DNA, the CDR3 is TGTGCCAGCATACCCACAGGCACCTATGGCTACACCTTC.

The CDR3 sequence: CASSATPGWQYF. The CDR3 nucleotides are TGTGCCAGCAGCGCTACCCCAGGGTGGCAGTACTTC. The chain has TRBV2 and TRBJ2-7; D may be TRBD1 (5 bases). The germline V gene has CDR1 SNHLY and CDR2 FYNNEI. The CDR3 contains 12 residues. The germline V and J ends were trimmed by 6 bases and 9 bases, with 15 bases remaining between them.

The chain joins TRBV19 to TRBJ1-2; TRBD1 matches at 7 bases. Per the germline V gene, CDR1 is LNHDA and CDR2 is SQIVND (reference sequence). V dropped 2 bases and J dropped 6; count of bases not matched to a gene: 9. The CDR3 loop spans 15 amino acids. This CDR3 reads CASSISATGIHGYTF. CDR3 sequence (DNA): TGTGCCAGTAGTATATCAGCGACAGGGATTCATGGCTACACCTTC.

This rearrangement joins TRBV6-5 to TRBJ1-5; maybe TRBD1 (5 bases). Germline CDR1 and CDR2: MNHEY and SVGAGI. V was pared by 5 bases and J by 3 bases, with 14 bases between. The CDR3 totals 15 residues. The CDR3 here is CASSRGDRFNQPQHF. The CDR3 bases are TGTGCCAGCAGTCGCGGCGACAGATTCAATCAGCCCCAGCATTTT.

V usage is TRBV30 and J usage is TRBJ1-5, with D hard to call. From germline, CDR1 is GTSNPN and CDR2 SVGIG (reference sequence). Between the trimmed V and J ends, which lost 2 bases and 4 bases, there was a span of 9 bases. The CDR3 sequence is 13 residues long. Here the CDR3 DNA reads TGTGCCTGGAGTATGGATGGTAATCAGCCCCAGCATTTT. This translates into CAWSMDGNQPQHF.

This clone was counted once. This CDR3 reads CASNPSGNSGNTIYF. In DNA, the CDR3 is TGTGCCAGCAACCCTTCGGGAAACTCTGGAAACACCATATATTTT. V usage is TRBV7-9 and J usage is TRBJ1-3; no firm D call. Germline V gene data show CDR1 as SEHNR and CDR2 as FQNEAQ (reference sequence). The CDR3 extends over 15 amino acids. The germline V and J ends were trimmed by 7 bases and 0 bases, with 13 bases remaining between them.

The rearrangement joins TRBV10-3 to TRBJ1-1; TRBD1 aligns across 9 bases. V lost 7 bases and J lost 4; bases outside the gene matches: 7. Per germline, CDR1 ENHRY and CDR2 SYGVKD. The CDR3 sequence is 14 residues long. The CDR3 coding sequence is TGTGCCATCAATATGGACAGGGGAATCACTGAAGCTTTCTTT. This sequence encodes CAINMDRGITEAFF.

V and J are TRBV23-1 and TRBJ1-6, with 7 nucleotides matching TRBD1. TRBV23-1 is an ORF; its function is uncertain. The CDR3 spans 14 residues. Trimming cost V 5 bases and J 10 bases; bases outside gene matches: 8. CDR3 DNA: TGCGCCAGCAGTTACACGACAGGGCGGTCACCCCTCCACTTT. This codes for CASSYTTGRSPLHF.